This TCR beta chain was profiled in a study of T cells in Graves' hyperthyroidism and ophthalmopathy. It was RNA transcripts that yielded the amplified TCR beta CDR3 regions. RT-PCR in the first round (using the HTBI primer set) targeted the TCR CDR3. TCRdb re-analysed the multiplex PCR reads in MiXCR, keeping a single row per CDR3 protein. The sample gives more than 500,000 distinct CDR3 sequences, 15% to 20% of which show up once; approximately 32% is in the top ten. Source material for PBMCs was 10 ml fresh peripheral blood. Findings and limits, study-wide: In the analysis, a 13 V-J model separated ophthalmopathy from stable hyperthyroidism.

As regards this clonotype: What it binds is not known.

Sequences were obtained from blood. The TCR comes from a woman aged 25 to 39 with Graves' ophthalmopathy.

DNA for the CDR3: TGTGCCAGCGACCAGGGAGTCTGGGAAAAACTGTTTTTT. Residues: CASDQGVWEKLFF. The chain uses TRBV6-1 and TRBJ1-4; a possible D gene is TRBD1 (5 bases). Trimming pared 8 bases from V and 8 bases from J, leaving 15 bases between. CDR1 and CDR2 (germline): MNHNS, SASEGT. This CDR3 region has 13 residues.